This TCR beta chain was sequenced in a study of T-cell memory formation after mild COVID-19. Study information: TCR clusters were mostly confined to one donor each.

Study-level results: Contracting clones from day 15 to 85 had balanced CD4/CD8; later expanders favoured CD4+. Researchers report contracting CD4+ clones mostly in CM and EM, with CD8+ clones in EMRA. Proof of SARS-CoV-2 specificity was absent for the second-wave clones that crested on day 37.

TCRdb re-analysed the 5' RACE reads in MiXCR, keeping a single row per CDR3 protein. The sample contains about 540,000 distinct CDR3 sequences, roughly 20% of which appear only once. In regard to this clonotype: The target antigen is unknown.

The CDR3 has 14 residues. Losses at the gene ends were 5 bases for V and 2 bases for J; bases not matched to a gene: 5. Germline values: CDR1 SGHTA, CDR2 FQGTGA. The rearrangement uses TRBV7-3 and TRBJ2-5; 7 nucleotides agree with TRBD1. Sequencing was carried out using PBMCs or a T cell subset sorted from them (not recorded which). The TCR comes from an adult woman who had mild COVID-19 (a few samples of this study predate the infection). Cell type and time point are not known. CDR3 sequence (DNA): TGTGCCAGCAGCCAGGACAGGCGACAAGAGACCCAGTACTTC. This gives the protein CASSQDRRQETQYF.